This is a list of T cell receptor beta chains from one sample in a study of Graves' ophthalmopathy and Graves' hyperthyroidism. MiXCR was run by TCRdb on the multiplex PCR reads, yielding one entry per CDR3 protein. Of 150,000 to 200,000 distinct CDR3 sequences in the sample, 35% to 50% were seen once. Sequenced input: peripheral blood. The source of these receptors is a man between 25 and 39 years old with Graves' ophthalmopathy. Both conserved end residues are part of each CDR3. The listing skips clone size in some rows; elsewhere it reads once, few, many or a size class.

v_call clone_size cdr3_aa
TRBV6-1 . CASSVGQSSYEQYF
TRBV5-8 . CASSVGLNQPQHF
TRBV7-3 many CASSLYVNTGELFF
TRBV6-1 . CASSDLGTVLKQYF
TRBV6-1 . CASSVYRGPNTEAFF
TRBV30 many CAWSQPMGGANVLTF
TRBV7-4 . CASSLGGLGQYF
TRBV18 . CASRRNYDEQYF
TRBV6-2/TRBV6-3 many CASSLHLRTLQETQYF
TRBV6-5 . CASSFGQDHTEAFF
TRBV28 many CASSLIRITYSNQPQHF
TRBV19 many CASSPDEGLNQPQHF
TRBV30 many CAWSPGQGYGYTF
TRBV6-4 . CASTPESRDTIYF
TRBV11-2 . CASSLDQSGNTIYF
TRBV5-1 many CASSPSTGRDQPQHF
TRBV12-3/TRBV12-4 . CASSFTKGGGYTF
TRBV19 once CASSLDQGVSNTEAFF
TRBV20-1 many CSARDPGLSNQPQHF
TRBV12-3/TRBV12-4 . CASTNQRDSGSYNEQFF
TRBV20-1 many CSARAGSGNTIYF
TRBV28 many CASSFGGAETQYF
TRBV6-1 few CASSDPPSSYEQYF
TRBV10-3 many CAISEGVGQFYGYTF
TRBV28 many CASSLYPRRNQPQHF
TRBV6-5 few CASSYVVGASPLHF